This TCR beta chain was captured by sequencing in a study of blood T cell repertoires in COVID-19. At the level of the study: Donors in the United States, Italy and Spain gave samples during acute or convalescent COVID-19. T cells, B-cell-depleted T cells, or PBMCs supplied cDNA or gDNA.

Source study methods: Cell counts per sample came from amplifying reference gene primers. Profiled with immunoSEQ multiplex PCR; TCRdb holds only in-frame clones, not every one. V, J and clone size were drawn from that table, and D and trimming were deduced from the DNA. This sample has around 72,000 clones, with around 87% found just once. J gave up 5 bases and V 4 bases, and 0 bases lay outside the gene matches. Looked up from germline, CDR1 is MNHEY and CDR2 is SVGAGI. The CDR3 length is 13 residues. Material for sequencing was peripheral blood. This TCR came from a man in his forties or fifties with active COVID-19. The genes are TRBV6-5 and TRBJ2-1, with TRBD2 identical over 9 bases. CDR3 amino acids: CASSSSGDNEQFF. The CDR3, as DNA: TGTGCCAGCAGTTCTAGCGGGGACAATGAGCAGTTCTTC.